Listed here are 22 T cell receptor beta chains from one sample, sequenced in a study of T cell changes during pregnancy in multiple sclerosis. This table comes from immunoSEQ multiplex PCR, and its TCRdb copy is limited to in-frame clones, with some not included. Of about 70,000 clones in the sample, 75% to 95% were seen once. Sequencing used peripheral blood, obtained in the first trimester of pregnancy. The receptors were gathered from a female donor with multiple sclerosis, enrolled in a pregnancy study.

The CDR3 DNA reads as TGTGCCAGCAGTGCCTCGAGTGAGCGGCAGTACTTC. It translates to CASSASSERQYF. The chain recombines TRBV6-6 with TRBJ2-7; D not certain. This CDR3 has 12 amino acids. Trimming took 5 bases from V and 9 from J, leaving 14 bases between them. CDR1 and CDR2 (germline): MNHNY, SVGAGI (reference sequence).

The V call is TRBV7-9, the J call TRBJ2-1; a weak D match, TRBD2 (5 bases). The length of the CDR3 is 13 residues. Trimming removed 1 base at V and 8 bases at J, with 9 bases between. Germline V gene sequence: CDR1 SEHNR, CDR2 FQNEAQ (reference sequence). CDR3 bases: TGTGCCAGCAGCTTAGGAGGGAGAGATGAGCAGTTCTTC. Translated: CASSLGGRDEQFF.

This sequence joins TRBV2 and TRBJ1-1; 8 bases are shared with TRBD1. The V gene's germline CDR1 is SNHLY and CDR2 FYNNEI. The CDR3 has 16 residues. Trimming at V came to 2 bases and at J to 0 bases, leaving 5 bases not matched to a gene. The DNA of the CDR3 is TGTGCCAGCAGTGAACAGCAGGGGGCCCTGAACACTGAAGCTTTCTTT. It translates to CASSEQQGALNTEAFF.

This chain links TRBV6-1 with TRBJ1-5, with TRBD1 identical over 7 bases. This CDR3 is 17 amino acids long. From germline, CDR1 is MNHNS and CDR2 SASEGT. Trimming cost V 0 bases and J 7 bases; bases outside gene matches: 12. Here the CDR3 DNA reads TGTGCCAGCAGTGAAGCCTCAAGGGGGCTAGGAGTCCAGCCCCAGCATTTT. Translation: CASSEASRGLGVQPQHF.

The CDR3 here is CASSHGSRDQPQHF. In DNA, the CDR3 is TGTGCCAGCAGTCACGGGAGTCGGGATCAGCCCCAGCATTTT. This sequence joins TRBV27 and TRBJ1-5, with no clear D. The CDR3 totals 14 residues. Germline V CDR1 and CDR2: MNHEY, SMNVEV (reference sequence). V was shortened by 5 bases and J by 5 bases, with 13 bases between the two germline ends.

In its sample, this clone was seen once. This chain uses TRBV27 with TRBJ1-2; TRBD1 agrees at 7 bases. The CDR3 consists of 14 residues. V lost 6 bases to trimming and J lost 5 bases; unmatched junction nucleotides: 9. Germline CDR1 MNHEY, CDR2 SMNVEV (reference sequence). In nucleotides, the CDR3 is TGTGCCAGCAGCAAAACAGGGGTAGGGTATGGCTACACCTTC. Amino acid sequence: CASSKTGVGYGYTF.

With respect to this clone: This same CDR3 is encoded by further DNA sequences in the sample. The rearrangement joins TRBV7-8 to TRBJ1-1; D unclear. This CDR3 is built from 14 residues. The germline gives CDR1 SGHVS, CDR2 FQNEAQ. With 1 base removed from V and 1 base from J, the gap between germline ends came to 7 bases. As DNA, the CDR3 is TGTGCCAGCAGCTTAGTAGCTGGGAACACTGAAGCTTTCTTT. Translation gives CASSLVAGNTEAFF.

This chain links TRBV6-5 with TRBJ1-1, with no clear D. This CDR3 region has 13 residues. The V and J ends lost 2 bases and 4 bases respectively, with 8 bases between them. The germline V gene encodes CDR1 MNHEY and CDR2 SVGAGI. The CDR3: CASSYGDGTEAFF. The CDR3 DNA sequence: TGTGCCAGCAGTTACGGAGACGGCACTGAAGCTTTCTTT.

J is TRBJ2-7 and V is TRBV2; 7 nucleotides agree with TRBD2. The V segment lost 2 bases and the J segment 0 bases; nucleotides outside the gene matches: 4. This CDR3 region has 15 residues. Germline V gene data show CDR1 as SNHLY and CDR2 as FYNNEI. CDR3 in DNA: TGTGCCAGCAGTGAATCCGCGGGAGTCTCCTACGAGCAGTACTTC. Protein: CASSESAGVSYEQYF. The variable domain in full, completed from reference TRBV2 and TRBJ2-7, reads EPEVTQTPSHQVTQMGQEVILRCVPISNHLYFYWYRQILGQKVEFLVSFYNNEISEKSEIFDDQFSVERPDGSNFTLKIRSTKLEDSAMYFCASSESAGVSYEQYFGPGTRLTVT.

The V call is TRBV19, the J call TRBJ1-3; D gene ambiguous. V lost 10 bases to trimming and J lost 5 bases, with 15 bases between them. The CDR3 spans 13 residues. Germline lookup yields CDR1 LNHDA and CDR2 SQIVND (reference sequence). CDR3 protein: CATRPSTRNTIYF. The CDR3 coding sequence is TGTGCCACCCGTCCAAGCACGCGAAACACCATATATTTT.

This chain links TRBV5-1 with TRBJ2-5; 8 bases fit TRBD2. The CDR3 covers 15 residues. Losses at the gene ends were 0 bases for V and 5 bases for J; bases not matched to a gene: 6. Germline V lookup: CDR1 SGHRS, CDR2 YFSETQ. The CDR3, as DNA: TGCGCCAGCAGCTTGGACGGGAGGGTCGGGGAGACCCAGTACTTC. Amino acid sequence: CASSLDGRVGETQYF.

This chain uses TRBV7-2 with TRBJ2-1, with 12 positions matching TRBD2. Per the germline V gene, CDR1 is SGHTA and CDR2 is FQGNSA. V trimming: 1 base; J trimming: 7 bases; junction bases outside the gene matches: 8. The CDR3 runs to 17 residues. The CDR3 nucleotides read TGTGCCAGCAGCTTAGGAGCCCTAGCGGGGGGGCAGAATGAGCAGTTCTTC. The encoded protein is CASSLGALAGGQNEQFF. Based on the CDR3 plus reference TRBV7-2 and TRBJ2-1, the full variable domain is GAGVSQSPSNKVTEKGKDVELRCDPISGHTALYWYRQSLGQGLEFLIYFQGNSAPDKSGLPSDRFSAERTGGSVSTLTIQRTQQEDSAVYLCASSLGALAGGQNEQFFGPGTRLTVL.

The chain couples TRBV5-5 to TRBJ2-2; D is possibly TRBD1 (6 bases). Trimming left V 4 bases short and J 6 bases short, with 7 bases between. CDR1 and CDR2 from the germline V gene are SGHKS and YYEKEE (reference sequence). This CDR3 is 12 amino acids long. The CDR3 DNA sequence: TGTGCCAGCAGCGCAGGGGCCGGGGAGCTGTTTTTT. Translation: CASSAGAGELFF.

The chain links TRBV2 to TRBJ2-4; TRBD2 aligns across 8 bases. This CDR3 has 15 amino acids. V trimming: 7 bases; J trimming: 1 base; junction bases outside the gene matches: 6. Per the germline V gene, CDR1 is SNHLY and CDR2 is FYNNEI. The CDR3 DNA is TGTGCCAGCAATCGGGAGGGTACGGCCAAAAACATTCAGTACTTC. This sequence encodes CASNREGTAKNIQYF.

CDR3 in amino acids: CASSEFGENTEAFF. The CDR3 nucleotides read TGTGCCAGCAGTGAATTCGGGGAGAACACTGAAGCTTTCTTT. The chain employs TRBV2 and TRBJ1-1, with D unresolved. CDR1 is SNHLY, CDR2 FYNNEI, per germline. V was pared by 2 bases and J by 1 base, with 8 bases between. This CDR3 has 14 residues.

This sequence joins TRBV30 and TRBJ2-1, with no clear D. Germline V gives CDR1 GTSNPN, CDR2 SVGIG (reference sequence). The V end lost 0 bases, the J end lost 5 bases, and 5 bases lay between the germline ends. This CDR3 spans 12 amino acids. CDR3 region: CAWSVADNEQFF. DNA for the CDR3: TGTGCCTGGAGTGTCGCAGACAATGAGCAGTTCTTC.

V is TRBV15 and J is TRBJ2-7; 7 positions agree with TRBD1. From germline, CDR1 is LNHNV and CDR2 YYDKDF (reference sequence). The CDR3 totals 17 residues. V was clipped by 0 bases and J by 2 bases; unmatched bases: 10. This chain's CDR3 is CATSRDVRQGVPYEQYF. CDR3 in DNA: TGTGCCACCAGCAGAGATGTCCGGCAGGGGGTTCCCTACGAGCAGTACTTC.

The genes are TRBV18 and TRBJ1-1; perhaps TRBD1 as D (6 bases). The germline V and J ends were trimmed by 2 bases and 7 bases, with 23 bases remaining between them. Germline V lookup: CDR1 KGHSH, CDR2 LQKENI. This CDR3 spans 17 amino acids. Here the CDR3 reads CASSPIGTNSPRGEAFF. In DNA, the CDR3 is TGTGCCAGCTCACCAATCGGGACAAACTCGCCCAGGGGTGAAGCTTTCTTT. Drawing the rest from reference TRBV18 and TRBJ1-1, the complete variable domain is NAGVMQNPRHLVRRRGQEARLRCSPMKGHSHVYWYRQLPEEGLKFMVYLQKENIIDESGMPKERFSAEFPKEGPSILRIQQVVRGDSAAYFCASSPIGTNSPRGEAFFGQGTRLTVV.

This clone is a singleton in its sample. The chain has TRBV6-6 and TRBJ1-5; maybe TRBD1 (5 bases). V lost 2 bases and J 6 bases, leaving 11 bases between the germline ends. Germline V gene sequence: CDR1 MNHNY, CDR2 SVGAGI (reference sequence). This CDR3 has 14 residues. The CDR3 DNA reads TGTGCCAGCAGTTACGGGCAGGGCGGTCAGCCCCAGCATTTT. Amino acid sequence: CASSYGQGGQPQHF.

This clone was seen only once. The rearrangement links TRBV6-5 to TRBJ1-1; D is perhaps TRBD1 (6 bases). V gave up 0 bases and J gave up 3 bases, with 8 bases separating them. This CDR3 contains 14 residues. Germline-derived CDR1 and CDR2 are MNHEY and SVGAGI. Here the CDR3 DNA reads TGTGCCAGCAGTTACTCGCCAGGGGACACTGAAGCTTTCTTT. Translating it yields CASSYSPGDTEAFF.

This chain joins TRBV6-1 and TRBJ2-6; 8 bases agree with TRBD1. This CDR3 is built from 17 residues. The germline CDR1 and CDR2 sequences are MNHNS and SASEGT. J was trimmed by 4 bases and V by 4 bases; bases with no gene match: 9. The CDR3 spells CASSVYSTGVGANVLTF. DNA for the CDR3: TGTGCCAGCAGTGTTTATTCGACAGGGGTCGGGGCCAACGTCCTGACTTTC.

The genes are TRBV7-3 and TRBJ1-2; TRBD1 matches 12 bases. Germline CDR1 SGHTA, CDR2 FQGTGA. V trimming: 4 bases; J trimming: 2 bases; junction bases outside the gene matches: 8. CDR3 length: 17 residues. The CDR3, as DNA: TGTGCCAGCAGCTCCACCGGGACAGGGGGCGAGAACTATGGCTACACCTTC. Its protein is CASSSTGTGGENYGYTF.